This TCR beta chain was recovered during a study of shared clonotypes between healthy human individuals. Whole-study findings and limits: Estimated clonotype richness was generally higher in naive than memory subsets.

A CD45RA+ naive subset and a CD45RA-negative memory subset were split from CD4+ cells. About this clone itself: No antigen is known for it.

Authors' processing steps: ImmunoSEQ sequences covered only the junction and lacked quality scores; filtering therefore differed. Some clones are missing from TCRdb's copy, which holds only in-frame ones; the method was immunoSEQ multiplex PCR. V, J and clone size are taken as reported in that table, and D and trimming were inferred from the DNA itself. The sample contains 1.4 million or so clones, about 98.5% of which appear only once. CDR3 size: 12 residues. The V gene's germline CDR1 is MNHNY and CDR2 SVGAGI (reference sequence). V was clipped by 8 bases and J by 0 bases, with 5 bases between them.

The receptor was derived from a man aged 25-45 years in good health. The rearrangement joins TRBV6-6 to TRBJ1-3; D call uncertain. Material for sequencing was naive CD4+ T cells sorted from blood. As to subset: CD45RA+ positively selected. In DNA, the CDR3 is TGTGCCAGCGAGGACTCTGGAAACACCATATATTTT. Its protein product is CASEDSGNTIYF.